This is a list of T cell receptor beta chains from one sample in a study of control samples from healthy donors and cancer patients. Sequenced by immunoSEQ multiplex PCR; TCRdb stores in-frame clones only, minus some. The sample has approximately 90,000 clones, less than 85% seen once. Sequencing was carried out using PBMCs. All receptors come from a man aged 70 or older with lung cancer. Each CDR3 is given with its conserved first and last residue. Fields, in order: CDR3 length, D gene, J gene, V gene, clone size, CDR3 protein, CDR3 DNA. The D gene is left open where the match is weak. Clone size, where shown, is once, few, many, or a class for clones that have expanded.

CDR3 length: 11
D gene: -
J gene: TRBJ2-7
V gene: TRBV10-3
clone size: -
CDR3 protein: CAISEGPEQYF
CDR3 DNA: TGTGCCATCAGTGAGGGACCCGAGCAGTACTTC

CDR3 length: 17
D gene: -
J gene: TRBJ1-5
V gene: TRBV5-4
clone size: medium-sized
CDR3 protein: CASSYSTGVYSNQPQHF
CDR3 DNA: TGTGCCAGCAGCTACTCGACAGGAGTGTATAGCAATCAGCCCCAGCATTTT

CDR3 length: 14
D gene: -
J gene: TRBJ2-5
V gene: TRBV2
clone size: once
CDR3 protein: CASSPAPGGETQYF
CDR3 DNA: TGTGCCAGCAGTCCGGCCCCGGGCGGGGAGACCCAGTACTTC

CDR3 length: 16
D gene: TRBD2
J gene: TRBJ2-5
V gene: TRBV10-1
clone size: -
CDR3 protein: CASSAHGLAGPETQYF
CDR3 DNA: TGCGCCAGCAGTGCGCATGGGCTAGCGGGGCCAGAGACCCAGTACTTC

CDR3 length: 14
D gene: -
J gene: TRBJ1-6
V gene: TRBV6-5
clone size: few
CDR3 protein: CASFGGSYNSPLHF
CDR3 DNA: TGTGCCAGTTTTGGTGGCTCCTATAATTCACCCCTCCACTTT

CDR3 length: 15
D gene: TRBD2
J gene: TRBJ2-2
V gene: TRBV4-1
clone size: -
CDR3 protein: CASSRLATDAGELFF
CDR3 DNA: TGCGCCAGCAGCCGACTAGCAACGGATGCCGGGGAGCTGTTTTTT

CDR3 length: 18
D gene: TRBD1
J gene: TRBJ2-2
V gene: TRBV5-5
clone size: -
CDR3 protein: CASSLKGTGTGKAGELFF
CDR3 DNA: TGTGCCAGCAGCTTGAAGGGAACCGGGACAGGGAAGGCCGGGGAGCTGTTTTTT

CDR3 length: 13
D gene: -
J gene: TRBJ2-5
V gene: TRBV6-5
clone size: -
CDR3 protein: CASRSTAAKTQYF
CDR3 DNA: TGTGCCAGCAGATCCACAGCGGCTAAGACCCAGTACTTC

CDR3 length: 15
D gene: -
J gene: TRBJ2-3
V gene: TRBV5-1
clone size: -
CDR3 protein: CASKRDSTSTDTQYF
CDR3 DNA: TGCGCCAGCAAGCGGGACAGTACTAGCACAGATACGCAGTATTTT

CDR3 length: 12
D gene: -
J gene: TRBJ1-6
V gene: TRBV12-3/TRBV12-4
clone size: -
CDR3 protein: CASSYGNSPLHF
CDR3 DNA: TGTGCCAGCAGTTATGGCAACTCACCCCTCCACTTT

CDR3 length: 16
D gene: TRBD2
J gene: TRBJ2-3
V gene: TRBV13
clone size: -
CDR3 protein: CASSLVAGASTDTQYF
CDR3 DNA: TGTGCCAGCAGCTTAGTTGCGGGAGCTAGCACAGATACGCAGTATTTT

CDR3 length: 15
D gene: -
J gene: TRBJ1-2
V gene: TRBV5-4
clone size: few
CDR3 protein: CASSQRAGMEYGYTF
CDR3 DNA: TGTGCCAGCAGCCAAAGGGCAGGGATGGAGTATGGCTACACCTTC

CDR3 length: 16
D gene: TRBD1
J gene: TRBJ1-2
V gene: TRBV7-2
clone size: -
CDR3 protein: CASSVYAGQPIYGYTF
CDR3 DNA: TGTGCCAGCAGCGTATACGCGGGACAGCCAATCTATGGCTACACCTTC

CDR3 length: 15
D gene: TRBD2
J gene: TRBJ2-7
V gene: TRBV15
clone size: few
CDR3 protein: CATSRGSGGSYEQYF
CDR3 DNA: TGTGCCACCAGCAGAGGGAGCGGGGGCTCCTACGAGCAGTACTTC

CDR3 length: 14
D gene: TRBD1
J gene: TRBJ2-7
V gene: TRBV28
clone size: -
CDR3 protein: CASSGQVPNYEQYF
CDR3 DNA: TGTGCCAGCAGTGGACAGGTTCCGAACTACGAGCAGTACTTC

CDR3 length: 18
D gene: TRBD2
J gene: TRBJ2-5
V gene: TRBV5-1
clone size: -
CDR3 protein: CASSREPGLAGGLETQYF
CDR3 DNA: TGCGCCAGCAGCCGTGAACCGGGACTAGCGGGGGGGTTAGAGACCCAGTACTTC

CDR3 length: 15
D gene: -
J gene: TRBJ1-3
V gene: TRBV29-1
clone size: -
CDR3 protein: CSVQGHPSSGNTIYF
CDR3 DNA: TGCAGCGTTCAAGGACACCCTAGCTCTGGAAACACCATATATTTT

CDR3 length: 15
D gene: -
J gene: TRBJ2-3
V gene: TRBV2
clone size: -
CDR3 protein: CASRTEGVGADTQYF
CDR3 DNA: TGTGCCAGCAGGACAGAGGGTGTAGGCGCAGATACGCAGTATTTT

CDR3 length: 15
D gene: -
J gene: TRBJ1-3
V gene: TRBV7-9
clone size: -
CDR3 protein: CASTPPGTAENTIYF
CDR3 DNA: TGTGCCAGCACCCCCCCGGGGACCGCCGAAAACACCATATATTTT

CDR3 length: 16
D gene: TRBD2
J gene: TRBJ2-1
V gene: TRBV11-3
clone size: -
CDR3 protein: CASSRNSGAGSNEQFF
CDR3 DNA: TGTGCCAGCAGCAGGAATAGCGGGGCAGGATCCAATGAGCAGTTCTTC

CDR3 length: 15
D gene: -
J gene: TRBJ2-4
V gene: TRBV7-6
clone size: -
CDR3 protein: CASSLGGGGRNIQYF
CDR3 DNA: TGTGCCAGCAGCTTAGGGGGAGGAGGGAGAAACATTCAGTACTTC

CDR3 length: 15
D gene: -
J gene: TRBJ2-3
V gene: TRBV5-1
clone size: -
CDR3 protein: CASSLGAGSTDTQYF
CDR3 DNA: TGCGCCAGCAGCTTGGGGGCAGGGAGCACAGATACGCAGTATTTT

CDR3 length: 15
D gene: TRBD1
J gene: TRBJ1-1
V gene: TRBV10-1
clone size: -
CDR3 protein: CASSGDRGWNTEAFF
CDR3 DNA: TGCGCCAGCAGTGGGGACAGAGGCTGGAACACTGAAGCTTTCTTT

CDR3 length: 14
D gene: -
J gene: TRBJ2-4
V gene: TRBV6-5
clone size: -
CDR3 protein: CASSPGEAKNIQYF
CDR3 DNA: TGTGCCAGCAGTCCAGGGGAGGCCAAAAACATTCAGTACTTC

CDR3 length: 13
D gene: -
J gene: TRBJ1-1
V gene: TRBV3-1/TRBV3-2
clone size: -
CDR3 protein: CASSQGTVREAFF
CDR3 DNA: TGTGCCAGCAGCCAAGGGACGGTCCGTGAAGCTTTCTTT

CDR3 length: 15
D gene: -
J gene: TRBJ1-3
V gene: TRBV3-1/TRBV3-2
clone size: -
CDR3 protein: CASSQEGVSGNTIYF
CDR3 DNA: TGTGCCAGCAGCCAGGAGGGGGTTTCTGGAAACACCATATATTTT

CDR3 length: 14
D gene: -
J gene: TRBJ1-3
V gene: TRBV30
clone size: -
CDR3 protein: CAWSRTASGNTIYF
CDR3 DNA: TGTGCCTGGAGCCGGACAGCTAGTGGAAACACCATATATTTT

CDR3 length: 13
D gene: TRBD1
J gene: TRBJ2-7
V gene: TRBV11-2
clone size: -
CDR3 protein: CASSRTGGNEQYF
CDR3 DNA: TGTGCCAGCAGCCGTACAGGGGGTAACGAGCAGTACTTC

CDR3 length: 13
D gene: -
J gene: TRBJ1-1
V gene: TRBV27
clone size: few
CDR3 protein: CASRRGGLTEAFF
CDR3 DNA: TGTGCCAGCCGGCGGGGCGGCCTCACTGAAGCTTTCTTT

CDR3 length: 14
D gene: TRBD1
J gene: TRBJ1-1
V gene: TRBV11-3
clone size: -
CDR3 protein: CASSLAGGGTEAFF
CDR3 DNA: TGTGCCAGCAGCTTAGCAGGGGGCGGCACTGAAGCTTTCTTT

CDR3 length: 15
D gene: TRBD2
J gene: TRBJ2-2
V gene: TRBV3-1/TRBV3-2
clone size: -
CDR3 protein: CASSRGGVRTGELFF
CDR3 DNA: TGTGCCAGCAGCCGGGGGGGAGTTAGGACCGGGGAGCTGTTTTTT